A selection of T cell receptor beta chains follows, all from one sample in a study of T cell responses to AZD1222 COVID-19 vaccine. Assay: immunoSEQ multiplex PCR; the TCRdb copy retains only in-frame clones and omits some. There are 90,000 to 150,000 clones in the sample; around 92% occur only once, and roughly 7.9% lies in the top ten. Sequencing was performed on peripheral blood, taken 28 days after the second AZD1222 dose. These receptors all come from an adult who received the AZD1222 COVID-19 vaccine. Each CDR3 is given with its conserved first and last residue. The order of the fields is CDR3 protein, CDR3 DNA, D gene, clone size, V gene, J gene, CDR3 length. The D gene is left open where the match is weak. Part of the rows lack a size; the others show once, few, many or a class for expanded clones.

CDR3: CASSSTGTYTGELFF; DNA: TGTGCTAGCAGCAGCACCGGGACTTACACCGGGGAGCTGTTTTTT; D: -; size: -; V: TRBV7-7; J: TRBJ2-2; length: 15
CDR3: CASSRQGDTEAFF; DNA: TGTGCCAGCAGCCGCCAGGGGGACACTGAAGCTTTCTTT; D: TRBD1; size: -; V: TRBV6-6; J: TRBJ1-1; length: 13
CDR3: CASSESSSGSQYEQYF; DNA: TGTGCCAGCAGTGAATCGAGTAGCGGGAGTCAATACGAGCAGTACTTC; D: TRBD2; size: once; V: TRBV6-1; J: TRBJ2-7; length: 16
CDR3: CASADRGQGLIYGYTF; DNA: TGTGCCTCCGCCGATCGAGGACAGGGGTTGATCTATGGCTACACCTTC; D: TRBD1; size: -; V: TRBV5-6; J: TRBJ1-2; length: 16
CDR3: CASKGRGVGEQYF; DNA: TGTGCCAGCAAAGGGAGAGGGGTGGGCGAGCAGTACTTC; D: -; size: -; V: TRBV2; J: TRBJ2-7; length: 13
CDR3: CASSAPTSGTYEQYF; DNA: TGTGCCAGCAGCGCCCCGACTAGCGGGACGTACGAGCAGTACTTC; D: TRBD2; size: -; V: TRBV6-5; J: TRBJ2-7; length: 15
CDR3: CASSLMKETGYGYTF; DNA: TGTGCCAGCAGCTTAATGAAGGAGACTGGGTATGGCTACACCTTC; D: -; size: -; V: TRBV7-2; J: TRBJ1-2; length: 15
CDR3: CASSPGIAIETQYF; DNA: TGTGCCAGCAGCCCCGGGATAGCGATAGAGACCCAGTACTTC; D: -; size: -; V: TRBV6-5; J: TRBJ2-5; length: 14
CDR3: CASSGNSGNTIYF; DNA: TGTGCCAGCAGCGGAAACTCTGGAAACACCATATATTTT; D: -; size: -; V: TRBV6-5; J: TRBJ1-3; length: 13
CDR3: CASWDILTNNYGYTF; DNA: TGTGCCAGTTGGGACATACTAACGAATAACTATGGCTACACCTTC; D: -; size: -; V: TRBV19; J: TRBJ1-2; length: 15
CDR3: CASSRGRAQNEQFF; DNA: TGTGCCAGCAGCCGAGGACGGGCCCAGAATGAGCAGTTCTTC; D: -; size: -; V: TRBV5-5; J: TRBJ2-1; length: 14
CDR3: CASSQEPDYGYTF; DNA: TGTGCCAGCAGCCAAGAGCCAGATTATGGCTACACCTTC; D: -; size: -; V: TRBV14; J: TRBJ1-2; length: 13
CDR3: CASIWAAYNSPLHF; DNA: TGTGCCAGCATCTGGGCCGCGTATAATTCACCCCTCCACTTT; D: -; size: -; V: TRBV28; J: TRBJ1-6; length: 14
CDR3: CSVQGQGEAFF; DNA: TGCAGCGTTCAGGGACAGGGTGAAGCTTTCTTT; D: TRBD1; size: -; V: TRBV29-1; J: TRBJ1-1; length: 11
CDR3: CASRRSGGYEQYF; DNA: TGTGCCAGCCGGCGTTCGGGGGGCTACGAGCAGTACTTC; D: TRBD2; size: -; V: TRBV28; J: TRBJ2-7; length: 13
CDR3: CASNQLSGGANEQFF; DNA: TGTGCCAGCAATCAACTCAGCGGGGGGGCCAATGAGCAGTTCTTC; D: TRBD2; size: -; V: TRBV28; J: TRBJ2-1; length: 15
CDR3: CASSLFASGYNEQFF; DNA: TGTGCCAGCAGCTTGTTTGCTAGCGGATACAATGAGCAGTTCTTC; D: TRBD2; size: -; V: TRBV5-4; J: TRBJ2-1; length: 15
CDR3: CATSRDPRGPYNEQFF; DNA: TGTGCCACCAGCAGAGATCCTAGGGGCCCCTACAATGAGCAGTTCTTC; D: -; size: once; V: TRBV15; J: TRBJ2-1; length: 16
CDR3: CASRESRVNEQFF; DNA: TGTGCCAGCCGGGAGAGCCGGGTGAATGAGCAGTTCTTC; D: -; size: -; V: TRBV19; J: TRBJ2-1; length: 13
CDR3: CASKQGALVEKLFF; DNA: TGTGCCAGTAAGCAGGGGGCATTAGTTGAAAAACTGTTTTTT; D: TRBD1; size: -; V: TRBV19; J: TRBJ1-4; length: 14
CDR3: CASFRDFTNTEAFF; DNA: TGCGCCAGCTTCAGGGATTTCACGAACACTGAAGCTTTCTTT; D: -; size: -; V: TRBV5-1; J: TRBJ1-1; length: 14
CDR3: CASSLRAGVVYEQYF; DNA: TGTGCCAGCAGTTTAAGGGCAGGGGTGGTTTACGAGCAGTACTTC; D: -; size: once; V: TRBV27; J: TRBJ2-7; length: 15
CDR3: CASRPGRSNQPQHF; DNA: TGTGCCAGTAGGCCAGGACGCAGCAATCAGCCCCAGCATTTT; D: -; size: -; V: TRBV19; J: TRBJ1-5; length: 14
CDR3: CASVAGLGYGYTF; DNA: TGTGCCAGCGTTGCCGGATTAGGATATGGCTACACCTTC; D: -; size: -; V: TRBV28; J: TRBJ1-2; length: 13
CDR3: CASSLLQGSAGELFF; DNA: TGTGCCAGCAGTTTACTACAGGGGTCGGCCGGGGAGCTGTTTTTT; D: TRBD1; size: -; V: TRBV28; J: TRBJ2-2; length: 15
CDR3: CASSYGPQNTGELFF; DNA: TGTGCCAGCAGTTACGGTCCCCAGAACACCGGGGAGCTGTTTTTT; D: -; size: -; V: TRBV6-2/TRBV6-3; J: TRBJ2-2; length: 15
CDR3: CASSVTGGGGYTF; DNA: TGCGCCAGCAGCGTGACAGGGGGCGGAGGCTACACCTTC; D: TRBD1; size: -; V: TRBV5-1; J: TRBJ1-2; length: 13
CDR3: CSVEDEALLGTDTQYF; DNA: TGCAGCGTTGAAGATGAGGCCCTACTGGGAACAGATACGCAGTATTTT; D: -; size: -; V: TRBV29-1; J: TRBJ2-3; length: 16
CDR3: CASSPLSPSSNTEAFF; DNA: TGTGCCAGTAGTCCCCTCTCGCCCTCCTCGAACACTGAAGCTTTCTTT; D: -; size: -; V: TRBV19; J: TRBJ1-1; length: 16
CDR3: CASKGDTPNTEAFF; DNA: TGTGCCAGCAAGGGGGACACTCCGAACACTGAAGCTTTCTTT; D: -; size: -; V: TRBV7-2; J: TRBJ1-1; length: 14
CDR3: CASSVGSGHPYEQYF; DNA: TGTGCCAGCAGCGTAGGAAGTGGGCATCCCTACGAGCAGTACTTC; D: -; size: -; V: TRBV9; J: TRBJ2-7; length: 15
CDR3: CASSETIDREQFF; DNA: TGCGCCAGCAGTGAGACAATCGACCGGGAGCAGTTCTTC; D: -; size: -; V: TRBV10-1; J: TRBJ2-1; length: 13
CDR3: CASSLPGQGQPQHF; DNA: TGTGCCAGCAGCTTACCGGGACAGGGTCAGCCCCAGCATTTT; D: TRBD1; size: -; V: TRBV5-4; J: TRBJ1-5; length: 14
CDR3: CASSSYPEGAGRTEAFF; DNA: TGTGCCAGCAGTTCGTACCCGGAGGGGGCCGGACGGACTGAAGCTTTCTTT; D: TRBD1; size: -; V: TRBV27; J: TRBJ1-1; length: 17
CDR3: CSASSSGTLHF; DNA: TGCAGTGCCTCTTCATCGGGGACCCTCCACTTT; D: -; size: -; V: TRBV20-1; J: TRBJ1-6; length: 11
CDR3: CASSLPDGTDTQYF; DNA: TGTGCCAGCAGTTTACCGGACGGCACAGATACGCAGTATTTT; D: -; size: -; V: TRBV6-2/TRBV6-3; J: TRBJ2-3; length: 14
CDR3: CASSSRDSDSTDTQYF; DNA: TGTGCCAGCAGTTCCCGGGACAGTGATAGCACAGATACGCAGTATTTT; D: TRBD1; size: -; V: TRBV28; J: TRBJ2-3; length: 16
CDR3: CASSGATRNYGYTF; DNA: TGTGCCAGCAGTGGGGCCACAAGGAACTATGGCTACACCTTC; D: -; size: -; V: TRBV2; J: TRBJ1-2; length: 14
CDR3: CASSFVENTEAFF; DNA: TGTGCCAGCAGCTTTGTGGAGAACACTGAAGCTTTCTTT; D: -; size: -; V: TRBV5-4; J: TRBJ1-1; length: 13
CDR3: CASSYVRREQYF; DNA: TGTGCCAGCAGTTACGTCCGGAGGGAGCAGTACTTC; D: -; size: -; V: TRBV6-6; J: TRBJ2-7; length: 12
CDR3: CASSHWEGRTEAFF; DNA: TGTGCCAGCAGTCATTGGGAGGGCAGGACTGAAGCTTTCTTT; D: -; size: -; V: TRBV5-5; J: TRBJ1-1; length: 14
CDR3: CASSYQGSQETQYF; DNA: TGCGCCAGCAGCTATCAAGGCAGTCAAGAGACCCAGTACTTC; D: -; size: -; V: TRBV5-1; J: TRBJ2-5; length: 14
CDR3: CASSLEQSRWEQYF; DNA: TGTGCCAGCAGCTTAGAACAGTCTAGGTGGGAGCAGTACTTC; D: -; size: -; V: TRBV7-9; J: TRBJ2-7; length: 14
CDR3: CASSAQDNSPLHF; DNA: TGTGCCAGCAGTGCACAGGATAATTCACCCCTCCACTTT; D: -; size: -; V: TRBV6-4; J: TRBJ1-6; length: 13
CDR3: CSASLPESYNEQFF; DNA: TGCAGTGCTAGTTTACCGGAGAGCTACAATGAGCAGTTCTTC; D: -; size: -; V: TRBV20-1; J: TRBJ2-1; length: 14
CDR3: CASSLQGAGYTF; DNA: TGTGCCAGCAGCCTACAGGGTGCTGGCTACACCTTC; D: -; size: -; V: TRBV6-6; J: TRBJ1-2; length: 12
CDR3: CATSDQTSAITGELFF; DNA: TGTGCCACCAGTGACCAGACTAGCGCGATCACCGGGGAGCTGTTTTTT; D: TRBD2; size: -; V: TRBV24-1; J: TRBJ2-2; length: 16
CDR3: CASSYKGQYNSPLHF; DNA: TGTGCCAGCAGTTACAAGGGACAATATAATTCACCCCTCCACTTT; D: -; size: -; V: TRBV6-6; J: TRBJ1-6; length: 15
CDR3: CASRRIGGAKNIQYF; DNA: TGTGCCAGCAGAAGGATAGGGGGAGCCAAAAACATTCAGTACTTC; D: -; size: -; V: TRBV2; J: TRBJ2-4; length: 15
CDR3: CASTAQTGFMNTEAFF; DNA: TGTGCCAGCACCGCGCAGACCGGCTTCATGAACACTGAAGCTTTCTTT; D: -; size: -; V: TRBV27; J: TRBJ1-1; length: 16
CDR3: CASSRRSEASYEQYF; DNA: TGTGCCAGCAGCCGTCGAAGTGAGGCCTCCTACGAGCAGTACTTC; D: -; size: -; V: TRBV6-2/TRBV6-3; J: TRBJ2-7; length: 15
CDR3: CASSPFKREGSNQPQHF; DNA: TGTGCCAGCAGCCCCTTTAAGAGGGAAGGTAGCAATCAGCCCCAGCATTTT; D: -; size: -; V: TRBV14; J: TRBJ1-5; length: 17
CDR3: CASSLGTDARGYTF; DNA: TGTGCCAGCAGCTTGGGGACAGACGCCCGGGGGTACACCTTC; D: -; size: -; V: TRBV5-6; J: TRBJ1-2; length: 14
CDR3: CASSPGTDTQYF; DNA: TGTGCCAGCAGCCCCGGAACAGATACGCAGTATTTT; D: -; size: -; V: TRBV6-5; J: TRBJ2-3; length: 12
CDR3: CASSSQTGVDTGELFF; DNA: TGTGCCAGCAGCTCGCAGACAGGGGTGGACACCGGGGAGCTGTTTTTT; D: TRBD1; size: -; V: TRBV7-6; J: TRBJ2-2; length: 16
CDR3: CASSHRTWINGYTF; DNA: TGTGCCAGCAGCCATCGGACATGGATAAATGGCTACACCTTC; D: -; size: -; V: TRBV14; J: TRBJ1-2; length: 14
CDR3: CASSWHRVTYSNQPQHF; DNA: TGTGCCAGCAGTTGGCACAGGGTTACATATAGCAATCAGCCCCAGCATTTT; D: -; size: once; V: TRBV28; J: TRBJ1-5; length: 17